The rows below give T cell receptor beta chains drawn from one sample of a study of shared clonotypes between healthy human individuals. Profiled with immunoSEQ multiplex PCR; TCRdb holds only in-frame clones, not every one. The sample comprises over 1.5 million clones, under 99% of which are singletons, and roughly 0.45% rests with the top ten. The material sequenced was naive CD4+ T cells sorted from blood. All receptors come from a man between 25 and 39 years old in good health. Both conserved end residues are part of each CDR3. D genes are given only for firm matches.

>TRBJ1-4|-|TRBV5-1
CASSLVGGTNEKLFF
TGCGCCAGCAGCTTGGTGGGAGGGACTAATGAAAAACTGTTTTTT
>TRBJ2-1|-|TRBV7-2
CASSIATTLAGEQFF
TGTGCCAGCAGCATCGCCACCACACTAGCAGGTGAGCAGTTCTTC
>TRBJ2-2|TRBD2|TRBV4-1
CASSQAWRESATGELFF
TGCGCCAGCAGCCAAGCGTGGCGGGAGTCAGCCACCGGGGAGCTGTTTTTT
>TRBJ1-2|-|TRBV4-1
CASSQNQGQGYGYTF
TGCGCCAGCAGCCAAAACCAGGGGCAGGGCTACGGCTACACCTTC
>TRBJ2-3|TRBD1|TRBV29-1
CSTLDRGPTDTQYF
TGCAGCACCTTGGACAGGGGGCCCACAGATACGCAGTATTTT
>TRBJ2-3|TRBD1|TRBV6-4
CASSDTGTGADTQYF
TGTGCCAGCAGTGACACCGGGACAGGGGCAGATACGCAGTATTTT
>TRBJ1-1|-|TRBV5-1
CASSLFPGAGTEAFF
TGCGCCAGCAGCTTGTTCCCGGGGGCGGGCACTGAAGCTTTCTTT
>TRBJ2-7|-|TRBV28
CASSFQTGYEQYF
TGTGCCAGCAGTTTCCAGACAGGCTACGAGCAGTACTTC
>TRBJ2-1|TRBD2|TRBV7-8
CASSKNALAAYNEQFF
TGTGCCAGCAGCAAAAACGCACTAGCGGCCTACAATGAGCAGTTCTTC
>TRBJ2-7|-|TRBV5-4
CASSLEGPSYEQYF
TGTGCCAGCAGCCTTGAAGGGCCTTCCTACGAGCAGTACTTC